This TCR beta chain appears in the sequencing data of a study of blood T cell repertoires in COVID-19. As for the study in general: COVID-19 samples, acute and convalescent, were from the United States, Italy and Spain.

The V and J ends lost 6 bases and 17 bases respectively, with 16 bases between them. Germline loops: CDR1 KGHSH, CDR2 LQKENI. CDR3 length: 11 residues. Repertoires were generated with immunoSEQ multiplex PCR, while TCRdb's copy carries only in-frame clones and drops some. Here the sample spans around 170,000 clones, around four fifths being singletons. V gene TRBV18 combines with J gene TRBJ1-4; D may be TRBD1 (6 bases). Sequencing was carried out using peripheral blood. The origin of this receptor is a woman aged 40 to 55 with acute or convalescent COVID-19. The CDR3 bases are TGTGCCAGCTCCACCAGGGGACACCTTTTTTTT. Translating gives CASSTRGHLFF.